Listed here are 28 T cell receptor beta chains from one sample, sequenced in a study of a mutant IDH1 vaccine in newly diagnosed glioma. For these receptors, no antigen is known. Regarding time point: week 23, last vaccination. The vaccine gave 300 ug of a 20-mer mutant IDH1 peptide subcutaneously per dose. Profiled with immunoSEQ multiplex PCR; TCRdb holds only in-frame clones, not every one. This sample yields approximately 35,000 clones, of which approximately 87% are seen a single time; approximately 2.3% belongs to the top ten. Source: PBMCs, taken from a glioma patient whose treatment included an IDH1 peptide vaccine. Receptors originate from a man in his forties or fifties with glioma.

The gene calls are TRBV10-3 and TRBJ2-7, with TRBD1 matching over 7 bases. Trimming cost V 5 bases and J 4 bases; bases outside gene matches: 2. Looked up from germline, CDR1 is ENHRY and CDR2 is SYGVKD. This CDR3 is built from 12 residues. In nucleotides, the CDR3 is TGTGCCATCAGTTGGGACAGTTACGAGCAGTACGTC. This codes for CAISWDSYEQYV.

The chain's CDR3 is CASSARTGDRKQFF. The CDR3 nucleotides read TGTGCCAGCAGCGCCCGGACAGGGGATAGGAAGCAGTTCTTC. The rearrangement uses TRBV5-4 and TRBJ2-1; 9 bases are shared with TRBD1. Trimming took 4 bases from V and 11 from J; bases not matched to a gene: 10. Germline-derived CDR1 and CDR2 are SGHNT and YYREEE (reference sequence). The CDR3 sequence is 14 residues long.

The chain links TRBV5-6 to TRBJ1-1; TRBD1 is a possible D gene (5 bases). In germline, CDR1 is SGHDT, CDR2 YYEEEE. Between the trimmed V and J ends, which lost 0 bases and 0 bases, there was a span of 9 bases. CDR3 length: 15 residues. The CDR3 region has the DNA TGTGCCAGCAGCTTGGGAGGAGGGGTGAACACTGAAGCTTTCTTT. It specifies CASSLGGGVNTEAFF.

V gene TRBV4-1 combines with J gene TRBJ2-3, with 14 bases aligning to TRBD2. Germline loops: CDR1 MGHRA, CDR2 YSYEKL. V gave up 5 bases and J gave up 2 bases; unmatched junction bases: 6. The CDR3 has 17 amino acids. The CDR3 DNA is TGCGCCAGCAGCGACGGACTAGCGGGGGGCCACACAGATACGCAGTATTTT. Translation: CASSDGLAGGHTDTQYF.

In DNA form, the CDR3 reads TGCGCCAGCAGCCCCCAAAGGAGCCAGCCCCAGCATTTT. Its translation: CASSPQRSQPQHF. This chain uses TRBV4-1 with TRBJ1-5; D unclear. In germline, CDR1 is MGHRA, CDR2 YSYEKL. The CDR3 contains 13 residues. Trimming removed 4 bases from V and 7 bases from J, with 11 bases in between.

The J gene is TRBJ2-6, the V gene TRBV30; no definite D call. Deletions cut 3 bases from V and 2 bases from J, with 8 bases between. CDR3 size: 14 residues. Germline CDR1 and CDR2: GTSNPN and SVGIG (reference sequence). CDR3 sequence (DNA): TGTGCCTGGAGAGTGAGACCTGGGGCCAACGTCCTGACTTTC. Amino acids: CAWRVRPGANVLTF.

The chain combines TRBV7-9 with TRBJ1-4, with a weak D call TRBD1 (5 bases). The CDR3 consists of 16 residues. V was pared by 0 bases and J by 6 bases, with 14 bases between. From germline, CDR1 is SEHNR and CDR2 FQNEAQ (reference sequence). CDR3 protein: CASSLAIGRADEKLFF. In nucleotides, the CDR3 is TGTGCCAGCAGCTTAGCTATCGGCAGGGCGGATGAAAAACTGTTTTTT.

The chain links TRBV18 to TRBJ1-1; D call uncertain. V was pared by 3 bases and J by 2 bases, with 4 bases between. The CDR3 is 12 amino acids. From germline, CDR1 is KGHSH and CDR2 LQKENI. CDR3 nucleotides: TGTGCCAGCTCACCGGGCAACACTGAAGCTTTCTTT. Protein sequence: CASSPGNTEAFF.

The genes are TRBV9 and TRBJ2-7, with D tentatively TRBD1 or TRBD2 (5 bases each). The CDR3 totals 14 residues. V lost 4 bases, J lost 0 bases, and 11 bases lay in between. CDR1 SGDLS and CDR2 YYNGEE come from the germline V gene. The CDR3 DNA reads as TGTGCCAGCAGCCCCCGGGACGGCTCCTACGAGCAGTACTTC. It is translated as CASSPRDGSYEQYF.

With respect to this clone: The conserved final phenylalanine or tryptophan is absent from the CDR3, which likely points to a read error. The DNA is omitted, as the CDR3 cannot be located on it reliably, and the CDR3 follows TCRdb's listing. V gene TRBV9 combines with J gene TRBJ2-7. The CDR3 spans 9 residues, counting both ends. The germline V gene encodes CDR1 SGDLS and CDR2 YYNGEE. The CDR3 here is CASSPGASD.

This chain uses TRBV6-1 with TRBJ2-1; perhaps TRBD1 as D (6 bases). With 6 bases removed from V and 7 bases from J, the gap between germline ends came to 13 bases. Germline V gene sequence: CDR1 MNHNS, CDR2 SASEGT. The CDR3 loop spans 13 amino acids. This chain's CDR3 is CASRNRVWNEQFF. The DNA of the CDR3 is TGTGCCAGCAGAAACAGGGTTTGGAATGAGCAGTTCTTC.

The genes are TRBV10-3 and TRBJ2-5; a weak D match, TRBD1 (5 bases). Trimming pared 2 bases from V and 3 bases from J, leaving 16 bases between. This CDR3 contains 16 residues. CDR1 is ENHRY, CDR2 SYGVKD, per germline. CDR3 region: CAISEGHGQGKETQYF. For the CDR3, the DNA is TGTGCCATCAGTGAGGGTCATGGGCAGGGCAAAGAGACCCAGTACTTC.

This rearrangement joins TRBV30 to TRBJ2-1, with D possibly matching TRBD2 (5 bases). The length of the CDR3 is 13 residues. The germline V gene has CDR1 GTSNPN and CDR2 SVGIG (reference sequence). V shed 2 bases and J shed 8 bases, with 13 bases lying between them. CDR3 in amino acids: CAWSMWWRDEQFF. In DNA form, the CDR3 reads TGTGCCTGGAGTATGTGGTGGCGGGATGAGCAGTTCTTC. Combining the CDR3 with reference TRBV30 and TRBJ2-1 gives the whole variable domain SQTIHQWPATLVQPVGSPLSLECTVEGTSNPNLYWYRQAAGRGLQLLFYSVGIGQISSEVPQNLSASRPQDRQFILSSKKLLLSDSGFYLCAWSMWWRDEQFFGPGTRLTVL.

The V and J genes are TRBV5-1 and TRBJ2-7; 10 nucleotides match TRBD1. The CDR3 runs 15 residues. The J segment lost 2 bases and the V segment lost 3 bases, leaving 5 bases of the junction unmatched. Germline-derived CDR1 and CDR2 are SGHRS and YFSETQ. CDR3 coding DNA: TGCGCCAGCAGCTCCGGACAGGGGGGACCCTACGAGCAGTACTTC. Translating it yields CASSSGQGGPYEQYF.

The count of this clone is one. CDR3 DNA sequence: TGTGCCGCGGCGGGTTTAGATCAGCCCCAGCATTTT. Its protein is CAAAGLDQPQHF. The V call is TRBV28, the J call TRBJ1-5; D is unclear. The CDR3 extends over 12 amino acids. In germline, CDR1 is MDHEN, CDR2 SYDVKM. Trimming took 11 bases from V and 5 from J, leaving 13 bases between them.

This sequence joins TRBV5-1 and TRBJ1-2; 7 bases line up with TRBD1. The ends lost 2 bases at V and 7 bases at J; junction bases unmatched: 5. This CDR3 is 13 amino acids long. Germline V gene data show CDR1 as SGHRS and CDR2 as YFSETQ. CDR3 sequence (DNA): TGCGCCAGCAGCTTAGGAGGGGGCGCTGGCTACACCTTC. It is translated as CASSLGGGAGYTF.

The chain is built from TRBV29-1 and TRBJ2-5; D gene ambiguous. V shed 6 bases and J shed 9 bases, with 11 bases lying between them. The CDR3 has 10 residues. The germline gives CDR1 SQVTM, CDR2 ANQGSEA. The CDR3 sequence is CSVPGRAQYF. CDR3 sequence (DNA): TGCAGCGTCCCCGGTCGGGCCCAGTACTTC.

The rearrangement joins TRBV19 to TRBJ2-7; D is unclear. With 1 base removed from V and 4 bases from J, the gap between germline ends came to 8 bases. The germline CDR1 and CDR2 sequences are LNHDA and SQIVND (reference sequence). CDR3 length: 13 amino acids. CDR3 DNA: TGTGCCAGTAGTATAGCCTCAGGTTACGAGCAGTACGTC. It codes for CASSIASGYEQYV.

This clone occurred a few times. The gene calls are TRBV19 and TRBJ1-1, with D uncertain. The CDR3 sequence is 17 residues long. The ends were cut back, 7 bases at V and 0 bases at J, with 21 bases in the middle. The germline gives CDR1 LNHDA, CDR2 SQIVND (reference sequence). The DNA of the CDR3 is TGTGCCAGTACACCCGGAGGGCAGGCGCTCATGAACACTGAAGCTTTCTTT. This translates into CASTPGGQALMNTEAFF.

The rearrangement links TRBV4-1 to TRBJ1-2; tentatively, D is TRBD1 (5 bases). Deletions cut 4 bases from V and 0 bases from J, with 12 bases between. The CDR3 extends over 15 amino acids. Germline CDR1 MGHRA, CDR2 YSYEKL. DNA of the CDR3: TGCGCCAGCAGCCCAGGGTTCAGGGCTAACTATGGCTACACCTTC. It codes for CASSPGFRANYGYTF.

This sequence joins TRBV20-1 and TRBJ2-2; no definite D call. The CDR3 totals 10 residues. The ends were cut back, 6 bases at V and 7 bases at J, with 6 bases in the middle. CDR1 is DFQATT and CDR2 is SNEGSKA in the germline V gene (reference sequence). CDR3 nucleotide sequence: TGCAGTGCATTTTACGGGGAGCTGTTTTTT. It yields the protein CSAFYGELFF.

V usage is TRBV30 and J usage is TRBJ1-5, with unresolved D. This CDR3 contains 15 residues. V gave up 1 base and J gave up 4 bases, with 14 bases separating them. Looked up from germline, CDR1 is GTSNPN and CDR2 is SVGIG (reference sequence). The CDR3 here is CAWSEDGLANQPQHF. DNA of the CDR3: TGTGCCTGGAGTGAGGACGGGCTAGCAAATCAGCCCCAGCATTTT.

The chain links TRBV2 to TRBJ2-1; TRBD1 aligns across 9 bases. Trimming cost V 4 bases and J 9 bases; bases outside gene matches: 4. The germline CDR1 and CDR2 sequences are SNHLY and FYNNEI. This CDR3 comprises 13 residues. The CDR3 DNA is TGTGCCAGCAGTGGGGACAGGGTGAGTGAGCAGTTCTTC. It is translated as CASSGDRVSEQFF.

CDR3 in amino acids: CASSESGVGNEQFF. The CDR3 nucleotides are TGTGCCAGCAGTGAATCGGGGGTAGGCAATGAGCAGTTCTTC. This sequence joins TRBV25-1 and TRBJ2-1; D may be TRBD2 (6 bases). Per germline, CDR1 MGHDK and CDR2 SYGVNS. The CDR3 has 14 amino acids. Trimming removed 1 base at V and 6 bases at J, with 10 bases between.

The chain links TRBV19 to TRBJ1-2; maybe TRBD1 (5 bases). Germline V gives CDR1 LNHDA, CDR2 SQIVND (reference sequence). The CDR3 runs 16 residues. Between the trimmed V and J ends, which lost 6 bases and 2 bases, there was a span of 19 bases. In DNA, the CDR3 is TGTGCCAGTAGCCACCGTCAGGGATTGGTCAACTATGGCTACACCTTC. This gives the protein CASSHRQGLVNYGYTF.

The J gene is TRBJ2-7, the V gene TRBV28; 11 positions match TRBD2. Germline CDR1 and CDR2: MDHEN and SYDVKM. With V trimmed by 6 bases and J by 0 bases, 4 bases remained unmatched. The CDR3 covers 15 residues. The CDR3 bases are TGTGCCAGCAGGGGTAGCGGGAGGGCCTCCTACGAGCAGTACTTC. This codes for CASRGSGRASYEQYF.

The chain carries TRBV29-1 and TRBJ2-3; 15 positions agree with TRBD2. This CDR3 region has 18 residues. After removal of 6 bases from V and 6 bases from J, the junction contained 16 bases not matched to a gene. Germline CDR1 is SQVTM and CDR2 is ANQGSEA. CDR3 coding DNA: TGCAGCGTAGCACCGAAGGGACTAGCGGGAGGATCAGCGGATACGCAGTATTTT. This translates into CSVAPKGLAGGSADTQYF.

This chain connects TRBV21-1 to TRBJ2-5; the listed D gene, TRBD1, was not tested against the DNA. TRBV21-1 represents a pseudogene. CDR3 length: 15 amino acids. The CDR3 is CASSARTGGQETQYF. CDR3 DNA: TGTGCCAGCAGCGCGAGGACAGGGGGCCAAGAGACCCAGTACTTC.